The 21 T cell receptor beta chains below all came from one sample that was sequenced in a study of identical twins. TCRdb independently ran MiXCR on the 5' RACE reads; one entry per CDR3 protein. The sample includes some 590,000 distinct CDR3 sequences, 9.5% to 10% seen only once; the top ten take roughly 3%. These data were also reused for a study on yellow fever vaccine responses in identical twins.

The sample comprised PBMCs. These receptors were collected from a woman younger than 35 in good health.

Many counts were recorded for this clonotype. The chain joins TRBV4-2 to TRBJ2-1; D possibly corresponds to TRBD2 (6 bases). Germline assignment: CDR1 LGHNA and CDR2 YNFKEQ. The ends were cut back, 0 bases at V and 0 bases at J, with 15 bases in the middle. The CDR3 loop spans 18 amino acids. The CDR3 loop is CASSQESYRGSSYNEQFF. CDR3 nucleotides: TGTGCCAGCAGCCAAGAGTCGTATCGGGGGAGCTCCTACAATGAGCAGTTCTTC.

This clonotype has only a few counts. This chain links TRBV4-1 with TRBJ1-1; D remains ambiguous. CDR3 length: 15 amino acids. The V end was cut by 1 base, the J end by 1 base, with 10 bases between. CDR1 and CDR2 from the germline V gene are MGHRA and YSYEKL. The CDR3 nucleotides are TGCGCCAGCAGCCAAGTGGCAGACACGAACACTGAAGCTTTCTTT. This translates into CASSQVADTNTEAFF.

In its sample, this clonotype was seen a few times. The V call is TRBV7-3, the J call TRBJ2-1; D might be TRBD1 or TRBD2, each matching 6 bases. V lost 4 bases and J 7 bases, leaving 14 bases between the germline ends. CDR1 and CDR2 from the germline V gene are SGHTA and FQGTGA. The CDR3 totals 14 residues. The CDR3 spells CASSWGAVGNEQFF. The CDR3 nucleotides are TGTGCCAGCAGCTGGGGGGCCGTCGGGAATGAGCAGTTCTTC. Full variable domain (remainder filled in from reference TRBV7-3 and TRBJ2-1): GAGVSQTPSNKVTEKGKYVELRCDPISGHTALYWYRQSLGQGPEFLIYFQGTGAADDSGLPNDRFFAVRPEGSVSTLKIQRTERGDSAVYLCASSWGAVGNEQFFGPGTRLTVL.

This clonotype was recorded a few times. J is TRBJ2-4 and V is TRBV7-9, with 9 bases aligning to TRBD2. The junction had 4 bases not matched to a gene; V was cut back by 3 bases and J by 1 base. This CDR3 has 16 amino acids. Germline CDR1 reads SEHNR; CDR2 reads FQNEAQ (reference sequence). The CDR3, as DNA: TGTGCCAGCAGCTTGCTAGCGGGGATGGCCAAAAACATTCAGTACTTC. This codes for CASSLLAGMAKNIQYF.

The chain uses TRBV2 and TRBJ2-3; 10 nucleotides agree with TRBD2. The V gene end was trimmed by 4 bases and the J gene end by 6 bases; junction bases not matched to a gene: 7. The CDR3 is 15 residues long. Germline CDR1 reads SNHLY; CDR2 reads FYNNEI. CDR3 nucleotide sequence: TGTGCCAGCAGTGCCGAGCGGGGGGGCCTGGATACGCAGTATTTT. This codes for CASSAERGGLDTQYF.

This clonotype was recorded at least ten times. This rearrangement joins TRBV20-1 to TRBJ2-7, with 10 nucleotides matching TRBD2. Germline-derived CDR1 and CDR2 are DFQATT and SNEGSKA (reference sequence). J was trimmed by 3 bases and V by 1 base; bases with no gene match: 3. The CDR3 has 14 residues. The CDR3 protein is CSARGTSGDYEQYF. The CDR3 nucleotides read TGCAGTGCTAGAGGGACTAGCGGCGACTACGAGCAGTACTTC.

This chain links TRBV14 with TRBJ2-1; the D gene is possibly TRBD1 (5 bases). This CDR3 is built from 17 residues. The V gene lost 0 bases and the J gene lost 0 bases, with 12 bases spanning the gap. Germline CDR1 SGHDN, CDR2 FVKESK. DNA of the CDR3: TGTGCCAGCAGCCAAGATTCAGGGTTCAGCTCCTACAATGAGCAGTTCTTC. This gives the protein CASSQDSGFSSYNEQFF. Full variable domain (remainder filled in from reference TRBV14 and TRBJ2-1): EAGVTQFPSHSVIEKGQTVTLRCDPISGHDNLYWYRRVMGKEIKFLLHFVKESKQDESGMPNNRFLAERTGGTYSTLKVQPAELEDSGVYFCASSQDSGFSSYNEQFFGPGTRLTVL.

The CDR3 DNA sequence: TGTGCCAGCAGTTACTCGACTAGCGGGAGGTTTGCGGAGACCCAGTACTTC. This gives the protein CASSYSTSGRFAETQYF. This chain joins TRBV6-2 or TRBV6-3 and TRBJ2-5, with 13 bases that match TRBD2. V lost 0 bases, J lost 5 bases, and 6 bases stayed unmatched. In germline, CDR1 is MNHEY, CDR2 SVGEGT. This CDR3 has 17 amino acids.

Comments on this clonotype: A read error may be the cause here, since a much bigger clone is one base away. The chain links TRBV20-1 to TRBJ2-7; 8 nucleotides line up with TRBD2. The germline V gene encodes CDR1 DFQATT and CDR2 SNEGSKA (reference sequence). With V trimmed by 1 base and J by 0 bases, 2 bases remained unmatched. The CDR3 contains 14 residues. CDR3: CSARGGLASYEQYF. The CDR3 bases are TGCAGTGCTAGAGGTGGACTAGCCTCCTACGAGCAGTACTTC.

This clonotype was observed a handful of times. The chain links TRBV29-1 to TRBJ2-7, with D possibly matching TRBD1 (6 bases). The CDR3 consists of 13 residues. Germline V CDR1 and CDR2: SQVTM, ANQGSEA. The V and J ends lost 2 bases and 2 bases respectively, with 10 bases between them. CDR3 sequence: CSVETGNPYEQYF. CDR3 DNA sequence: TGCAGCGTTGAAACAGGGAACCCCTACGAGCAGTACTTC.

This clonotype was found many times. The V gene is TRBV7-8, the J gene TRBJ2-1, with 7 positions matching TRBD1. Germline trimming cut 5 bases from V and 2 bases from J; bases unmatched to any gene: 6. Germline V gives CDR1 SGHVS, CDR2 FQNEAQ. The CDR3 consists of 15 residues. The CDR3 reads CASSARDRPYNEQFF. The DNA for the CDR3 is TGTGCCAGCAGCGCCCGGGACAGACCCTACAATGAGCAGTTCTTC. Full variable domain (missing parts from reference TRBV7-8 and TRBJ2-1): GAGVSQSPRYKVAKRGQDVALRCDPISGHVSLFWYQQALGQGPEFLTYFQNEAQLDKSGLPSDRFFAERPEGSVSTLKIQRTQQEDSAVYLCASSARDRPYNEQFFGPGTRLTVL.

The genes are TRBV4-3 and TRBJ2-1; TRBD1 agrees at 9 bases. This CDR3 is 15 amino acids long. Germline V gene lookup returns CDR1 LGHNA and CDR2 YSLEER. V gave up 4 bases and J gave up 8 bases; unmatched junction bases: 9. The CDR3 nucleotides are TGCGCCAGCAGCCTCGGGACAGGGATCGGTGATGAGCAGTTCTTC. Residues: CASSLGTGIGDEQFF.

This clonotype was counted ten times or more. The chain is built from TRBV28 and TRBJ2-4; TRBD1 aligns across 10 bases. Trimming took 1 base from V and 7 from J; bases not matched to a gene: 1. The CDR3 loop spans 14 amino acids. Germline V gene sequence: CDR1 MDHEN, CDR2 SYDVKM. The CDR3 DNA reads TGTGCCAGCAGTTTATCGGGACAGGGGAACATTCAGTACTTC. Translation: CASSLSGQGNIQYF. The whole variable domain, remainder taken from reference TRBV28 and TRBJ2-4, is DVKVTQSSRYLVKRTGEKVFLECVQDMDHENMFWYRQDPGLGLRLIYFSYDVKMKEKGDIPEGYSVSREKKERFSLILESASTNQTSMYLCASSLSGQGNIQYFGAGTRLSVL.

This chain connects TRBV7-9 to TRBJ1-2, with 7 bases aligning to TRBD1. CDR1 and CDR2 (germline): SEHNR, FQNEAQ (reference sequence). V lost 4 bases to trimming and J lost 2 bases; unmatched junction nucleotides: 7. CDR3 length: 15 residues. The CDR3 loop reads CASSSTGTVNYGYTF. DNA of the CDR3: TGTGCCAGCAGCTCTACCGGGACAGTCAACTATGGCTACACCTTC.

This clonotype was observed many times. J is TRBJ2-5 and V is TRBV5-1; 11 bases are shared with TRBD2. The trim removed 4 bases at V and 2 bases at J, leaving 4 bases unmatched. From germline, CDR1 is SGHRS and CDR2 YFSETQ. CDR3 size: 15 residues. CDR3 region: CASSIIAGGQETQYF. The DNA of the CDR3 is TGCGCCAGCAGCATCATAGCGGGGGGGCAAGAGACCCAGTACTTC.

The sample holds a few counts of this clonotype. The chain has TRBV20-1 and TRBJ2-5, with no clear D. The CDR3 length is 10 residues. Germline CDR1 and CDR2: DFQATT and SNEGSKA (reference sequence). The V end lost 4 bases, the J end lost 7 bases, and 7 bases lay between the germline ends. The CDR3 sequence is CSATSGTQYF. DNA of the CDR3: TGCAGTGCTACAAGTGGGACCCAGTACTTC.

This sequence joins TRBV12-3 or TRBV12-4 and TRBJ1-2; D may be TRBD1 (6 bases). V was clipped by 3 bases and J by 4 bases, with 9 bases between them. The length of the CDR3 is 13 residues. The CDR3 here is CASSFRGFYGYTF. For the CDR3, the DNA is TGTGCCAGCAGTTTCAGGGGCTTCTATGGCTACACCTTC.

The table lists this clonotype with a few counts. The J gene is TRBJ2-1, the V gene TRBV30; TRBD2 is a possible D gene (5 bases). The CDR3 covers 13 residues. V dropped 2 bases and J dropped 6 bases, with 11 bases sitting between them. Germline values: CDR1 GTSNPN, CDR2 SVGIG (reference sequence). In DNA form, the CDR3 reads TGTGCCTGGAGTATAGGAGGCTCCAATGAGCAGTTCTTC. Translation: CAWSIGGSNEQFF.

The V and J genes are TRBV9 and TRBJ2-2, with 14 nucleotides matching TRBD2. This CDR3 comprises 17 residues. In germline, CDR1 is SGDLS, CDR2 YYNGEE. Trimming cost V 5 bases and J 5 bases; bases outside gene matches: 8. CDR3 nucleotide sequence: TGTGCCAGCAGAGCCGGGACTAGCGGGAGAAAAACCGGGGAGCTGTTTTTT. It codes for CASRAGTSGRKTGELFF. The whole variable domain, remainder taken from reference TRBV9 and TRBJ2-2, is DSGVTQTPKHLITATGQRVTLRCSPRSGDLSVYWYQQSLDQGLQFLIQYYNGEERAKGNILERFSAQQFPDLHSELNLSSLELGDSALYFCASRAGTSGRKTGELFFGEGSRLTVL.

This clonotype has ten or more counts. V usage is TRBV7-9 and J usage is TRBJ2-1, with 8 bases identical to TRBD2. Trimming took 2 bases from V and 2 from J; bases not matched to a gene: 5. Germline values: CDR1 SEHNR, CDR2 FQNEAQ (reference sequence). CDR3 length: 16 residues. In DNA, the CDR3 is TGTGCCAGCAGCTTACAGAACGGGGGGGCCTACAATGAGCAGTTCTTC. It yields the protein CASSLQNGGAYNEQFF.

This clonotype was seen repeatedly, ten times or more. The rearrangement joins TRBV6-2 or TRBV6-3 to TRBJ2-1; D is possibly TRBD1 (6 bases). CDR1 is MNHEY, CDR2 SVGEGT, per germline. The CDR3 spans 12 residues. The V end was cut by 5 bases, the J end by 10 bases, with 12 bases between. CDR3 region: CASSTSTGEQFF. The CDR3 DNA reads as TGTGCCAGCAGTACCTCAACAGGGGAGCAGTTCTTC.